A single sample is the source of the 26 T cell receptor beta chains below, sequenced in a study of PD-1 blockade in classical Hodgkin lymphoma. The protocol was immunoSEQ multiplex PCR, while the TCRdb copy is restricted to in-frame clones and leaves out a portion. The table includes 90,000 to 100,000 clones, roughly nine tenths detected once. Relapses following autologous stem cell transplantation were seen in all patients, with brentuximab vedotin exposure varying. The source material was peripheral blood mononuclear cells (PBMCs), sampled before the second cycle of nivolumab. These receptors came from a human donor with classical Hodgkin lymphoma.

The J gene is TRBJ2-7, the V gene TRBV27; no definite D call. V lost 3 bases, J lost 3 bases, and 9 bases lay in between. Germline lookup yields CDR1 MNHEY and CDR2 SMNVEV (reference sequence). The CDR3 is made up of 13 amino acids. CDR3 sequence reads: CASSFSLYYEQYF. For the CDR3, the DNA is TGTGCCAGCAGTTTTTCCCTCTACTACGAGCAGTACTTC.

The chain combines TRBV7-8 with TRBJ1-5; D is unresolved. Germline loops: CDR1 SGHVS, CDR2 FQNEAQ. The CDR3 runs to 12 residues. The V and J ends lost 0 bases and 8 bases respectively, with 5 bases between them. The CDR3 region has the DNA TGTGCCAGCAGCTTAGCGCTGGAGCCCCAGCATTTT. It is translated as CASSLALEPQHF.

The chain employs TRBV7-7 and TRBJ2-7; TRBD1 aligns across 7 bases. The V gene end was trimmed by 8 bases and the J gene end by 4 bases; junction bases not matched to a gene: 11. Germline values: CDR1 SSHAT, CDR2 FNYEAQ (reference sequence). The CDR3 spans 14 residues. The CDR3: CASRREGAGYEQYF. DNA for the CDR3: TGTGCCAGCCGACGCGAGGGGGCAGGGTACGAGCAGTACTTC.

V gene TRBV2 combines with J gene TRBJ2-7, with 8 bases matching TRBD1. Trimming removed 1 base from V and 0 bases from J; junction bases left unmatched: 2. CDR1 SNHLY and CDR2 FYNNEI come from the germline V gene. The CDR3 spans 15 residues. CDR3 in amino acids: CASSEGTGNSYEQYF. The CDR3 nucleotides read TGTGCCAGCAGTGAAGGGACAGGGAACTCCTACGAGCAGTACTTC. The full variable domain, in which reference TRBV2 and TRBJ2-7 provide the parts outside the CDR3, is EPEVTQTPSHQVTQMGQEVILRCVPISNHLYFYWYRQILGQKVEFLVSFYNNEISEKSEIFDDQFSVERPDGSNFTLKIRSTKLEDSAMYFCASSEGTGNSYEQYFGPGTRLTVT.

This clone was recorded only once. V usage is TRBV7-9 and J usage is TRBJ2-7; weak D call: TRBD1 (5 bases). This CDR3 has 13 amino acids. In germline, CDR1 is SEHNR, CDR2 FQNEAQ (reference sequence). The V gene lost 6 bases and the J gene lost 2 bases, with 11 bases spanning the gap. The CDR3 coding sequence is TGTGCCAGCAGTTCGACAGACGCCTACGAGCAGTACTTC. It specifies CASSSTDAYEQYF.

The V gene is TRBV27, the J gene TRBJ1-2, with TRBD1 matching over 7 bases. The V gene's germline CDR1 is MNHEY and CDR2 SMNVEV (reference sequence). Losses at the gene ends were 5 bases for V and 4 bases for J; bases not matched to a gene: 7. This CDR3 has 14 residues. The CDR3 loop is CASSPTGAGYGYTF. Here the CDR3 DNA reads TGTGCCAGCAGTCCCACAGGGGCCGGCTATGGCTACACCTTC.

In DNA, the CDR3 is TGCGCCAGCAGCTTGGGTCGGGAGGCCTACGAGCAGTACTTC. It is translated as CASSLGREAYEQYF. The chain links TRBV5-1 to TRBJ2-7; 7 nucleotides align to TRBD2. Trimming removed 0 bases from V and 2 bases from J; junction bases left unmatched: 2. The CDR3 covers 14 residues. CDR1 and CDR2 (germline): SGHRS, YFSETQ. Variable domain in full (rest from reference TRBV5-1 and TRBJ2-7): KAGVTQTPRYLIKTRGQQVTLSCSPISGHRSVSWYQQTPGQGLQFLFEYFSETQRNKGNFPGRFSGRQFSNSRSEMNVSTLELGDSALYLCASSLGREAYEQYFGPGTRLTVT.

The gene calls are TRBV7-2 and TRBJ1-4; D might be TRBD1 (5 bases). The CDR3 length is 13 residues. Per the germline V gene, CDR1 is SGHTA and CDR2 is FQGNSA. V lost 10 bases, J lost 5 bases, and 14 bases lay in between. CDR3 loop: CATRDSKNEKLFF. CDR3 bases: TGTGCCACCCGGGACTCTAAAAATGAAAAACTGTTTTTT.

CDR3 loop: CASRGPLYSGQNEQFF. The CDR3 DNA reads as TGTGCCAGCAGGGGGCCCCTATATAGCGGTCAGAATGAGCAGTTCTTC. The V gene is TRBV28, the J gene TRBJ2-1; perhaps TRBD2 as D (6 bases). Trimming removed 6 bases from V and 7 bases from J, with 22 bases in between. Germline values: CDR1 MDHEN, CDR2 SYDVKM. The CDR3 is 16 residues long.

As for this clone: The junction departs from germline at one end; a sequencing error may be responsible. The chain has TRBV20-1 and TRBJ2-7; D remains ambiguous. The CDR3 loop spans 11 amino acids. The germline CDR1 and CDR2 sequences are DFQATT and SNEGSKA (reference sequence). In DNA form, the CDR3 reads TGCAGTGCCAGAGCTTGGGACGAGCAGTACTTC. It yields the protein CSARAWDEQYF.

This chain links TRBV7-9 with TRBJ2-4, with 7 bases fitting TRBD1. Looked up from germline, CDR1 is SEHNR and CDR2 is FQNEAQ (reference sequence). The CDR3 runs to 11 residues. V lost 6 bases and J lost 15; bases outside the gene matches: 8. CDR3 sequence reads: CASSPQTGLYF. The CDR3 nucleotides read TGTGCCAGCAGTCCACAGACAGGGCTGTACTTC.

The rearrangement links TRBV5-6 to TRBJ2-4; 9 bases map to TRBD2. CDR1 is SGHDT and CDR2 is YYEEEE in the germline V gene. The ends lost 1 base at V and 0 bases at J; junction bases unmatched: 11. The CDR3 totals 19 residues. CDR3: CASSLRSSGAARAKNIQYF. CDR3 DNA: TGTGCCAGCAGCTTGCGGTCTAGCGGGGCGGCCCGAGCCAAAAACATTCAGTACTTC.

The chain employs TRBV28 and TRBJ1-1, with 10 bases aligning to TRBD1. CDR1 is MDHEN, CDR2 SYDVKM, per germline. V dropped 6 bases and J dropped 0; count of bases not matched to a gene: 4. The CDR3 is 15 residues long. The CDR3 DNA follows: TGTGCCAGCAGCCAGACAGGGGGCATGAACACTGAAGCTTTCTTT. Translated: CASSQTGGMNTEAFF.

This chain connects TRBV19 to TRBJ1-5; the match to TRBD1 covers 7 bases. V lost 5 bases and J lost 6; bases outside the gene matches: 7. The CDR3 has 14 amino acids. Germline CDR1 reads LNHDA; CDR2 reads SQIVND (reference sequence). The CDR3 DNA reads as TGTGCCAGTAGTCCGCAACAGGGGAGTCAGCCCCAGCATTTT. It yields the protein CASSPQQGSQPQHF.

The rearrangement joins TRBV15 to TRBJ2-5; maybe TRBD2 (5 bases). The tail of the sequence fits TRBJ2-7 better, so the J call may be wrong. This CDR3 region has 15 residues. In germline, CDR1 is LNHNV, CDR2 YYDKDF (reference sequence). The CDR3 nucleotides are TGTGCCACCAGCAGAGATCTGGAGGACCCCTACGAGCAGTACTTC. This sequence encodes CATSRDLEDPYEQYF.

The chain combines TRBV1 with TRBJ2-7. TRBV1 is a pseudogene segment. This CDR3 region has 14 residues. The CDR3 loop is CTSSQDYLYYEQYF. CDR3 DNA: TGCACCAGCAGCCAAGATTACCTTTACTACGAGCAGTACTTC.

This chain uses TRBV7-9 with TRBJ2-3, with 7 positions matching TRBD1. Looked up from germline, CDR1 is SEHNR and CDR2 is FQNEAQ (reference sequence). Trimming removed 1 base from V and 1 base from J; junction bases left unmatched: 11. The CDR3 sequence is 18 residues long. The CDR3 DNA is TGTGCCAGCAGCTTAGTGGGGTATCTGACAGGGCGCACAGATACGCAGTATTTT. Protein sequence: CASSLVGYLTGRTDTQYF. Complete variable domain (other parts from reference TRBV7-9 and TRBJ2-3): DTGVSQNPRHKITKRGQNVTFRCDPISEHNRLYWYRQTLGQGPEFLTYFQNEAQLEKSRLLSDRFSAERPKGSFSTLEIQRTEQGDSAMYLCASSLVGYLTGRTDTQYFGPGTRLTVL.

The J gene is TRBJ2-2, the V gene TRBV2, with D unresolved. The germline gives CDR1 SNHLY, CDR2 FYNNEI. This CDR3 spans 15 amino acids. The V gene lost 1 base and the J gene lost 0 bases, with 6 bases spanning the gap. CDR3 DNA: TGTGCCAGCAGTGAAGGCCCGACGAACACCGGGGAGCTGTTTTTT. This codes for CASSEGPTNTGELFF.

V is TRBV6-5 and J is TRBJ1-6, with a weak D call TRBD1 (6 bases). The length of the CDR3 is 14 residues. Germline V gives CDR1 MNHEY, CDR2 SVGAGI. V lost 5 bases, J lost 11 bases, and 16 bases lay in between. CDR3 nucleotide sequence: TGTGCCAGCAGTCCCGGCAACAGGGAGACACCCCTCCACTTT. This sequence encodes CASSPGNRETPLHF.

The V call is TRBV29-1, the J call TRBJ2-3; 8 nucleotides match TRBD2. The germline V gene has CDR1 SQVTM and CDR2 ANQGSEA. V lost 2 bases and J lost 4; bases outside the gene matches: 2. This CDR3 region has 13 residues. CDR3 nucleotides: TGCAGCGTTGAACCCGGGGGGGCAGATACGCAGTATTTT. It is translated as CSVEPGGADTQYF.

V and J are TRBV2 and TRBJ2-1, with unresolved D. CDR1 is SNHLY and CDR2 is FYNNEI in the germline V gene. CDR3 length equals 11 residues. The V end was cut by 4 bases, the J end by 4 bases, with 2 bases between. The CDR3 DNA sequence: TGTGCCAGCAGTGGATACAATGAGCAGTTCTTC. Its translation: CASSGYNEQFF.

V usage is TRBV7-2 and J usage is TRBJ2-3, with D perhaps TRBD1 or TRBD2 (5 bases each). The V end was cut by 2 bases, the J end by 5 bases, with 11 bases between. This CDR3 region has 14 residues. The V gene's germline CDR1 is SGHTA and CDR2 FQGNSA. CDR3 nucleotides: TGTGCCAGCAGCTTAACCGGGACCCAAGATACGCAGTATTTT. It codes for CASSLTGTQDTQYF.

The gene calls are TRBV5-1 and TRBJ2-5, with D tentatively TRBD1 (6 bases). V was pared by 0 bases and J by 4 bases, with 16 bases between. Germline values: CDR1 SGHRS, CDR2 YFSETQ. This CDR3 has 16 amino acids. As DNA, the CDR3 is TGCGCCAGCAGCTTGGAGGTTCGCAGGGGTGGAGAGACCCAGTACTTC. Translated, it gives CASSLEVRRGGETQYF.

The chain carries TRBV7-6 and TRBJ2-7; 11 bases are shared with TRBD1. Germline CDR1 and CDR2: SGHVS and FNYEAQ. The CDR3 covers 15 residues. V shed 5 bases, J shed 6 bases, and the junction held 9 bases outside the gene matches. This CDR3 is CASSLGDRGAGEQYF. CDR3 bases: TGTGCCAGCAGCCTGGGGGACAGGGGGGCCGGCGAGCAGTACTTC.

V is TRBV14 and J is TRBJ2-7; no clear D gene. Germline values: CDR1 SGHDN, CDR2 FVKESK. Trimming left V 1 base short and J 2 bases short, with 3 bases between. There are 12 residues in the CDR3. The CDR3 spells CASSQGPYEQYF. The DNA of the CDR3 is TGTGCCAGCAGCCAAGGTCCCTACGAGCAGTACTTC.

CDR3 sequence: CASSVLAGGLNEQFF. CDR3 nucleotides: TGTGCCAGCAGTGTACTAGCGGGGGGGCTCAATGAGCAGTTCTTC. The chain links TRBV27 to TRBJ2-1; 13 nucleotides line up with TRBD2. There are 15 residues in the CDR3. V shed 5 bases and J 6 bases; nucleotides not matched to a gene: 4. Germline V gene data show CDR1 as MNHEY and CDR2 as SMNVEV (reference sequence).